The T cell receptor (beta chain) under discussion was sequenced for a study of blood T cells in healthy people across ages. Overall study findings and caveats: Donor CMV status, an unknown factor, possibly confounded changes in expanded clonotypes.

As for this clonotype: Its antigen remains unidentified.

For the second PCR, which ran for about 7 to 11 cycles, a sample-barcoded 5' primer and a J-beta primer mix were used. TCRdb re-called the 5' RACE reads with MiXCR, one entry per CDR3 protein. The sample has 650,000 to 1,000,000 distinct CDR3 sequences; 36% are singletons. Germline CDR1 SSHAT, CDR2 FNYEAQ (reference sequence). V lost 5 bases and J 5 bases, leaving 18 bases between the germline ends. The CDR3 loop spans 15 amino acids. The chain uses TRBV7-7 and TRBJ2-5; perhaps TRBD2 as D (5 bases). This receptor was identified in a man aged 18 to 30 in good health. Sequencing was carried out using blood. CDR3 sequence (DNA): TGTGCCAGCAGCCCTCAAGGGCTCCTAGCCGAGACCCAGTACTTC. It codes for CASSPQGLLAETQYF.